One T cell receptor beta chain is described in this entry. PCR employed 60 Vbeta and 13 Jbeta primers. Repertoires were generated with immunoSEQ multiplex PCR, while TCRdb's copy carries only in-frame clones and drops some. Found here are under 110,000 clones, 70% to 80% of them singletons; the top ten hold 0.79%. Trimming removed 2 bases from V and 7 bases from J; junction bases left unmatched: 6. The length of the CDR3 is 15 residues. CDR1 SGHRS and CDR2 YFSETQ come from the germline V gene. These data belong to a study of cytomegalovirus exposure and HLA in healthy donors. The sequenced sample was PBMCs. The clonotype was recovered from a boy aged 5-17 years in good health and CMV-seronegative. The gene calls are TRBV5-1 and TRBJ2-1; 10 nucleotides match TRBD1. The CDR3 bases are TGCGCCAGCAGCTTTCGACAGGGGGCGCGGAATGAGCAGTTCTTC. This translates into CASSFRQGARNEQFF.